Listed here are 25 T cell receptor beta chains from one sample, sequenced in a study of T cell changes during pregnancy in multiple sclerosis. This table comes from immunoSEQ multiplex PCR, and its TCRdb copy is limited to in-frame clones, with some not included. Here the sample spans 55,000 to 95,000 clones, around 90% being singletons. Specimen: peripheral blood, collected in the second trimester of pregnancy. These receptors were collected from a female donor in good health, enrolled as a control in a pregnancy study.

The chain employs TRBV5-3 and TRBJ1-1; D remains unclear. TRBV5-3 is an ORF, with its function uncertain. Trimming stripped 1 base from V and 1 base from J, with 14 bases between. This CDR3 spans 16 amino acids. In DNA form, the CDR3 reads TGTGCCAGAAGCTTGAGAGTCTCCGCGGGGAACACTGAAGCTTTCTTT. Protein sequence: CARSLRVSAGNTEAFF.

This clone was recorded once. This sequence joins TRBV19 and TRBJ2-7; tentative D call: TRBD1 (6 bases). This CDR3 comprises 14 residues. V was trimmed by 6 bases and J by 0 bases, leaving 12 bases between them. Germline CDR1 is LNHDA and CDR2 is SQIVND (reference sequence). CDR3 protein: CASRQTGPSYEQYF. DNA of the CDR3: TGTGCCAGTAGACAAACAGGGCCCTCCTACGAGCAGTACTTC.

The V and J genes are TRBV5-8 and TRBJ1-2; perhaps TRBD1 as D (5 bases). In germline, CDR1 is SGHTS, CDR2 YDEGEE. The V end was cut by 0 bases, the J end by 4 bases, with 13 bases between. The CDR3 runs 15 residues. DNA of the CDR3: TGTGCCAGCAGCTTGGCAGGCGCAGGGTTCTATGGCTACACCTTC. It yields the protein CASSLAGAGFYGYTF.

The chain carries TRBV30 and TRBJ1-5, with D tentatively TRBD1 (5 bases). With 4 bases removed from V and 2 bases from J, the gap between germline ends came to 15 bases. The CDR3 covers 15 residues. Germline values: CDR1 GTSNPN, CDR2 SVGIG (reference sequence). Written as DNA, the CDR3 is TGTGCCTGGAATTGGGGAGGAGGGGGCAATCAGCCCCAGCATTTT. As protein: CAWNWGGGGNQPQHF.

The V and J genes are TRBV19 and TRBJ1-1, with a tentative D call TRBD1 (5 bases). The V gene's germline CDR1 is LNHDA and CDR2 SQIVND (reference sequence). The CDR3 consists of 13 residues. Trimming removed 2 bases from V and 2 bases from J, with 6 bases in between. CDR3 nucleotide sequence: TGTGCCAGTAGTATACAGGGAAACACTGAAGCTTTCTTT. Its protein product is CASSIQGNTEAFF. Filled out from reference TRBV19 and TRBJ1-1, the complete variable domain reads DGGITQSPKYLFRKEGQNVTLSCEQNLNHDAMYWYRQDPGQGLRLIYYSQIVNDFQKGDIAEGYSVSREKKESFPLTVTSAQKNPTAFYLCASSIQGNTEAFFGQGTRLTVV.

The chain has TRBV7-9 and TRBJ2-7, with TRBD1 as a possible D gene (6 bases). The CDR3 is 15 residues long. Germline values: CDR1 SEHNR, CDR2 FQNEAQ (reference sequence). Between the trimmed V and J ends, which lost 4 bases and 6 bases, there was a span of 19 bases. This chain's CDR3 is CASSSHRDIAIEQYF. As DNA, the CDR3 is TGTGCCAGCAGCTCCCACCGGGACATCGCCATCGAGCAGTACTTC.

The genes are TRBV6-5 and TRBJ2-7, with 9 bases fitting TRBD2. The CDR3 length is 15 residues. Germline-derived CDR1 and CDR2 are MNHEY and SVGAGI. Trimming took 5 bases from V and 4 from J; bases not matched to a gene: 9. CDR3 sequence (DNA): TGTGCCAGCAGTAGTCTGTCTAGCGGGGCTTACGAGCAGTACTTC. Protein: CASSSLSSGAYEQYF.

J is TRBJ1-2 and V is TRBV4-3; 9 bases line up with TRBD1. J gave up 8 bases and V 1 base, and 8 bases lay outside the gene matches. The germline CDR1 and CDR2 sequences are LGHNA and YSLEER. The CDR3 consists of 15 residues. CDR3 nucleotides: TGCGCCAGCAGCCAAGGGCGGGGACAGGGAGGGGGCTACACCTTC. Its protein is CASSQGRGQGGGYTF.

The gene calls are TRBV18 and TRBJ1-1, with 9 positions matching TRBD1. Trimming cost V 3 bases and J 2 bases; bases outside gene matches: 1. CDR1 is KGHSH and CDR2 is LQKENI in the germline V gene. This CDR3 spans 14 amino acids. CDR3 sequence reads: CASSPGQGNTEAFF. CDR3 sequence (DNA): TGTGCCAGCTCACCGGGACAGGGTAACACTGAAGCTTTCTTT.

The V and J genes are TRBV11-1 and TRBJ1-1, with 7 bases that match TRBD1. V gave up 3 bases and J gave up 5 bases; unmatched junction bases: 9. This CDR3 is built from 15 residues. Germline V gene data show CDR1 as SGHAT and CDR2 as FQDESV (reference sequence). The DNA for the CDR3 is TGTGCCAGCAGCTTTGAGGCACAGGGGTGGACTGAAGCTTTCTTT. Translation gives CASSFEAQGWTEAFF.

This clone was seen once. The chain carries TRBV10-3 and TRBJ2-7; maybe TRBD1 (6 bases). This CDR3 has 12 amino acids. Germline-derived CDR1 and CDR2 are ENHRY and SYGVKD. V lost 8 bases, J lost 3 bases, and 11 bases lay in between. CDR3 region: CAIGGMNYEQYF. The CDR3, as DNA: TGTGCCATCGGGGGCATGAACTACGAGCAGTACTTC.

The gene calls are TRBV9 and TRBJ2-5; 7 positions match TRBD1. From germline, CDR1 is SGDLS and CDR2 YYNGEE. With V trimmed by 0 bases and J by 0 bases, 5 bases remained unmatched. The CDR3 is 16 amino acids. CDR3 amino acids: CASSVGDRVYQETQYF. The CDR3 DNA follows: TGTGCCAGCAGCGTAGGGGACAGAGTGTACCAAGAGACCCAGTACTTC. Drawing the rest from reference TRBV9 and TRBJ2-5, the complete variable domain is DSGVTQTPKHLITATGQRVTLRCSPRSGDLSVYWYQQSLDQGLQFLIQYYNGEERAKGNILERFSAQQFPDLHSELNLSSLELGDSALYFCASSVGDRVYQETQYFGPGTRLLVL.

The genes are TRBV6-5 and TRBJ2-2, with 7 bases identical to TRBD2. This CDR3 is built from 15 residues. J gave up 5 bases and V 0 bases, and 3 bases lay outside the gene matches. The V gene's germline CDR1 is MNHEY and CDR2 SVGAGI. CDR3 sequence: CASSYSRGGTGELFF. CDR3 coding DNA: TGTGCCAGCAGTTACTCTAGGGGAGGGACCGGGGAGCTGTTTTTT.

The chain recombines TRBV5-6 with TRBJ2-7; the D is unclear. This CDR3 is built from 12 residues. Per germline, CDR1 SGHDT and CDR2 YYEEEE. Between the trimmed V and J ends, which lost 1 base and 3 bases, there was a span of 5 bases. The CDR3 DNA reads TGTGCCAGCAGCTTGCTCTTCTACGAGCAGTACTTC. This gives the protein CASSLLFYEQYF.

The chain couples TRBV7-3 to TRBJ1-5; possibly TRBD1 for D (6 bases). Trimming shortened V by 6 bases and J by 2 bases, and 17 bases separated the two germline ends. The CDR3 is made up of 16 amino acids. CDR1 and CDR2 (germline): SGHTA, FQGTGA. This CDR3 is CASSPLGARGNQPQHF. CDR3 in DNA: TGTGCCAGCAGTCCTCTGGGGGCGAGGGGCAATCAGCCCCAGCATTTT.

The chain carries TRBV13 and TRBJ2-7; a weak D match, TRBD1 (5 bases). The CDR3 sequence is 13 residues long. V was clipped by 4 bases and J by 3 bases, with 10 bases between them. The germline V gene has CDR1 PRHDT and CDR2 FYEKMQ (reference sequence). The CDR3 coding sequence is TGTGCCAGCAGCTCCCGACAGTTCTACGAGCAGTACTTC. It is translated as CASSSRQFYEQYF.

The chain links TRBV11-2 to TRBJ2-3; D is unresolved. Germline lookup yields CDR1 SGHAT and CDR2 FQNNGV. The CDR3 has 15 amino acids. V lost 1 base to trimming and J lost 0 bases, with 8 bases between them. CDR3 region: CASSLGLSSTDTQYF. The CDR3 DNA sequence: TGTGCCAGCAGCTTAGGCCTATCTAGCACAGATACGCAGTATTTT.

Only one count was recorded for this clone. The chain joins TRBV27 to TRBJ2-4; TRBD1 aligns across 8 bases. Germline V gives CDR1 MNHEY, CDR2 SMNVEV (reference sequence). This CDR3 has 18 residues. The trim removed 7 bases at V and 4 bases at J, leaving 18 bases unmatched. The CDR3 region is CASKPAGGLAGPKNIQYF. In DNA form, the CDR3 reads TGTGCCAGCAAACCGGCAGGGGGCTTGGCGGGGCCGAAAAACATTCAGTACTTC.

V and J are TRBV10-3 and TRBJ1-1; D perhaps matches TRBD1 (5 bases). V was trimmed by 3 bases and J by 4 bases, leaving 12 bases between them. Germline assignment: CDR1 ENHRY and CDR2 SYGVKD. The length of the CDR3 is 14 residues. This chain's CDR3 is CAISDQGSSTEAFF. CDR3 bases: TGTGCCATCAGTGATCAGGGCTCCTCCACTGAAGCTTTCTTT.

The V gene is TRBV19, the J gene TRBJ1-2, with a tentative D call TRBD1 (6 bases). The germline V gene has CDR1 LNHDA and CDR2 SQIVND (reference sequence). V was shortened by 4 bases and J by 2 bases, with 14 bases between the two germline ends. CDR3 length equals 15 residues. CDR3 bases: TGTGCCAGTAGTAGCAGGGGATACGAAAACTATGGCTACACCTTC. Its protein product is CASSSRGYENYGYTF.

V and J are TRBV19 and TRBJ2-2; D may be TRBD1 (5 bases). V dropped 4 bases and J dropped 3 bases, with 9 bases sitting between them. Germline V gives CDR1 LNHDA, CDR2 SQIVND (reference sequence). The CDR3 covers 14 residues. The CDR3 spells CASSKGYDTGELFF. As DNA, the CDR3 is TGTGCCAGTAGTAAGGGGTACGACACCGGGGAGCTGTTTTTT.

The chain carries TRBV4-1 and TRBJ2-3, with D perhaps matching TRBD2 (5 bases). Germline CDR1 and CDR2: MGHRA and YSYEKL. There are 16 residues in the CDR3. Trimming took off 4 bases at V and 2 bases at J, with 16 bases between the two ends. CDR3: CASSLLPGTFTDTQYF. The CDR3 DNA is TGCGCCAGCAGCCTCCTACCGGGAACATTCACAGATACGCAGTATTTT.

The rearrangement joins TRBV19 to TRBJ1-5; 8 bases are shared with TRBD1. Per germline, CDR1 LNHDA and CDR2 SQIVND (reference sequence). Trimming at V came to 9 bases and at J to 7 bases, leaving 8 bases not matched to a gene. The length of the CDR3 is 13 residues. The CDR3 DNA is TGTGCCAGCACCCAGGGGGCATGGCAGCCCCAGCATTTT. The encoded protein is CASTQGAWQPQHF.

This CDR3 reads CASSGEGNQPQHF. The CDR3 nucleotides are TGTGCCAGCTCTGGGGAGGGCAATCAGCCCCAGCATTTT. V gene TRBV18 combines with J gene TRBJ1-5; D unresolved. The CDR3 is made up of 13 amino acids. V lost 6 bases and J 2 bases, leaving 8 bases between the germline ends. Germline CDR1 KGHSH, CDR2 LQKENI. Full variable domain (outside the CDR3, taken from reference TRBV18 and TRBJ1-5): NAGVMQNPRHLVRRRGQEARLRCSPMKGHSHVYWYRQLPEEGLKFMVYLQKENIIDESGMPKERFSAEFPKEGPSILRIQQVVRGDSAAYFCASSGEGNQPQHFGDGTRLSIL.

This clone came up once. V gene TRBV5-1 combines with J gene TRBJ2-7; D might be TRBD1 (5 bases). CDR3 length: 15 residues. The germline V gene has CDR1 SGHRS and CDR2 YFSETQ. V shed 0 bases and J shed 1 base, with 11 bases lying between them. CDR3 sequence (DNA): TGCGCCAGCAGCTTGGTCCAGGGCCTTTCCTACGAGCAGTACTTC. This gives the protein CASSLVQGLSYEQYF.